This T cell receptor beta chain was captured in a study of blood T cell repertoires in COVID-19. On the study more broadly: Acute and convalescent COVID-19 samples came from the United States, Italy and Spain. The analysed material was cDNA or gDNA that came from T cells, B-cell-depleted T cells, or PBMCs.

The study drew participants aged about 18 to 89 years from about two dozen US areas. Donors were grouped by their self-reported clinical history. The protocol was immunoSEQ multiplex PCR, while the TCRdb copy is restricted to in-frame clones and leaves out a portion. Among 350,000 to 550,000 clones, around nine tenths were seen once, and the ten largest hold over 1.5%. This CDR3 is built from 15 residues. Germline-derived CDR1 and CDR2 are MGHRA and YSYEKL. V trimming: 0 bases; J trimming: 4 bases; junction bases outside the gene matches: 1. The clonotype was recovered from a woman younger than 30 with acute COVID-19. What was sequenced was PBMCs or T cells enriched from blood (not recorded which). The V call is TRBV4-1, the J call TRBJ2-5, with 11 bases fitting TRBD2. In DNA form, the CDR3 reads TGCGCCAGCAGCCAAGAACTAGCGGGGGTAGAGACCCAGTACTTC. Translated: CASSQELAGVETQYF.